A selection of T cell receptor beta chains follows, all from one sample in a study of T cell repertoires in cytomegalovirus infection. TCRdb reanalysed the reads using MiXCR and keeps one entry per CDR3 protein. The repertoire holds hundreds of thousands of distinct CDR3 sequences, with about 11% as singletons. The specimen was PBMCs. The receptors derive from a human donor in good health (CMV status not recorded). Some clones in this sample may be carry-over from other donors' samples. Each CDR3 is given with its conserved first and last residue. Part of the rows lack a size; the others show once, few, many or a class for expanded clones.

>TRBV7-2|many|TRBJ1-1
CASSLVNGHAFF
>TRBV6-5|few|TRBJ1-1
CASFIRQNTEAFF
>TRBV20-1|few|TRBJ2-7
CSARGQSSYEQYF
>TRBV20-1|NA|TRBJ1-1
CSARKVGSRETEAFF
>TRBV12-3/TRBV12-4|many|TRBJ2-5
CASSLGSPPPETQYF
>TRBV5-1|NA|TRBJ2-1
CASSLRLAGNEQFF
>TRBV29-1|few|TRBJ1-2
CSVEKGDAGLSDYGYTF
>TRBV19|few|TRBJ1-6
CASSIVPGQDNSPLHF
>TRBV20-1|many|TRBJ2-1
CSARGFDFSYNEQFF
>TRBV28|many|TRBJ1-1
CATNVPTGTEAFF
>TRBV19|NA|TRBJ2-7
CASRDGNSYEQYF
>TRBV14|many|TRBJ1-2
CASSQGLWDFDYGYTF
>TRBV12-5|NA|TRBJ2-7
CASGTSGSNEQYF
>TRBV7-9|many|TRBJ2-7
CASSLEWTGSEQYF
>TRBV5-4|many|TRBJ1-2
CATGSLWAGIGYTF
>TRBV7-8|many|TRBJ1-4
CASSPRDRVEKLFF
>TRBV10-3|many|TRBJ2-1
CAIKGDGGPYNEQFF
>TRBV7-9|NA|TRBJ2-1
CASTSPPGQGGSNEQFF
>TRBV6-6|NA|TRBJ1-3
CASRPVGTTSGNTIYF
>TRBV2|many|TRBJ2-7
CASSVDFSSYEQYF
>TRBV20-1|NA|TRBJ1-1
CSARDGYGEAFF
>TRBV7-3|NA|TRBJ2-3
CASSLIAASTDTQYF
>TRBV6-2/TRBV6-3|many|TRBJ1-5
CASSPGATLSNQPQHF
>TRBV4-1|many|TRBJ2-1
CASSQEPAPVEFF
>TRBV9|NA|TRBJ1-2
CASSLQGDGYTF
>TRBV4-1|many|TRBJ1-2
CASSQESTGGYGYTF
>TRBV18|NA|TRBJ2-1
CASSPPVLAGRHDEQFF
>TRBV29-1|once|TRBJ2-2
CSVADRSIMNTGELFF
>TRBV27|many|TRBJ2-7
CASSRVPGPQSEQYF